The TCR beta chain under discussion was sequenced for a study of identifying expanded T cells in peripheral blood. General study results and limits: Variance in clone template counts between two-week samples significantly increased with total template count across all healthy donors.

Assay used: immunoSEQ multiplex PCR; TCRdb lists only in-frame clones, some missing. The sample lists about 83,000 clones; approximately 90% were seen once. Germline V CDR1 and CDR2: WSHSY, SAAADI. The CDR3 runs 12 residues. Remarks on this clone: The antigen remains undetermined.

The J gene is TRBJ1-5, the V gene TRBV10-2, with 7 bases identical to TRBD1. Sequencing was done on a sample of blood. This TCR came from a person aged 18 to 70 in good health. The CDR3 region has the DNA TGCGTTACAGGGGATAGCAATCAGCCCCAGCATTTT. Its protein product is CVTGDSNQPQHF.